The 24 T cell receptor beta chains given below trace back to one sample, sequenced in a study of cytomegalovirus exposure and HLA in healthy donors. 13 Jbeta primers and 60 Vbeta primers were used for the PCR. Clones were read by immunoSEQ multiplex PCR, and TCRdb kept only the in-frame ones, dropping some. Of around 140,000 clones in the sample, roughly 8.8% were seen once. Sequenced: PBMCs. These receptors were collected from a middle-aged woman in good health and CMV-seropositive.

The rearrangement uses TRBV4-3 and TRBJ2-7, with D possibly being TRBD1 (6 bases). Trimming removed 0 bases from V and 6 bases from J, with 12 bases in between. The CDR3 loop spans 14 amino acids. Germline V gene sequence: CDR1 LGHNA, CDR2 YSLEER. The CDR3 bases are TGCGCCAGCAGCCAAGATCAGGGGCATCGCGAGCAGTACTTC. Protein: CASSQDQGHREQYF.

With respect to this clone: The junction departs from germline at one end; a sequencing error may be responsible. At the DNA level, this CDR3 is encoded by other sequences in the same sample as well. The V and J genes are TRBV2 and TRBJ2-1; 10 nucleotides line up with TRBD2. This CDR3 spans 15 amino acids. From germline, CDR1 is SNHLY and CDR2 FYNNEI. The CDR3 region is CASSDGLADLNEQFF. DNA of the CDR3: TGCGCCAGCAGTGACGGACTAGCGGACTTGAATGAGCAGTTCTTC.

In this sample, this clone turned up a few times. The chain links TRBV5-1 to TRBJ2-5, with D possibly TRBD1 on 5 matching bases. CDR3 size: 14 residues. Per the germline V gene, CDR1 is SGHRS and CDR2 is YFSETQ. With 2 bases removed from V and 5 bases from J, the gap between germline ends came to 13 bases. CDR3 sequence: CASSFTGPPETQYF. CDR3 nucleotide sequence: TGCGCCAGCAGCTTTACAGGACCACCGGAGACCCAGTACTTC. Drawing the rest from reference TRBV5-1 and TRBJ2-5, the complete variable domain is KAGVTQTPRYLIKTRGQQVTLSCSPISGHRSVSWYQQTPGQGLQFLFEYFSETQRNKGNFPGRFSGRQFSNSRSEMNVSTLELGDSALYLCASSFTGPPETQYFGPGTRLLVL.

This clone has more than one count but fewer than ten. The CDR3 bases are TGTGCCAGCAGTCTACAGACAGGTACTGAAGCTTTCTTT. Protein product: CASSLQTGTEAFF. The chain joins TRBV9 to TRBJ1-1; TRBD1 might be the D (6 bases). Per the germline V gene, CDR1 is SGDLS and CDR2 is YYNGEE. Trimming shortened V by 5 bases and J by 5 bases, and 13 bases separated the two germline ends. This CDR3 contains 13 residues.

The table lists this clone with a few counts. The CDR3 loop is CASSETEGGTQYF. The CDR3, as DNA: TGTGCCAGCAGTGAAACTGAGGGAGGGACCCAGTACTTC. The chain carries TRBV2 and TRBJ2-5, with D tentatively TRBD2 (6 bases). The ends were cut back, 2 bases at V and 7 bases at J, with 11 bases in the middle. The CDR3 has 13 residues. Per germline, CDR1 SNHLY and CDR2 FYNNEI.

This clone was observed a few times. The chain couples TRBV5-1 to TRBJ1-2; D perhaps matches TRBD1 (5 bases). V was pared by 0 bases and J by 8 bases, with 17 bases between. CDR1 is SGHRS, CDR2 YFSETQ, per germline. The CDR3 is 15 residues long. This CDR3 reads CASSLETVSLGGYTF. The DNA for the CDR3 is TGCGCCAGCAGCTTGGAGACAGTCTCCCTAGGGGGCTACACCTTC.

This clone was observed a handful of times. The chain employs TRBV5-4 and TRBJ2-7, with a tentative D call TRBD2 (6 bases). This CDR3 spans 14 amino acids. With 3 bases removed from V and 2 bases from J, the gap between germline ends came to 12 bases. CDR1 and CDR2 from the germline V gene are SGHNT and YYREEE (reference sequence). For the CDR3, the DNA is TGTGCCAGCAGCTGGGGGGTCCTTACCTACGAGCAGTACTTC. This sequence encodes CASSWGVLTYEQYF.

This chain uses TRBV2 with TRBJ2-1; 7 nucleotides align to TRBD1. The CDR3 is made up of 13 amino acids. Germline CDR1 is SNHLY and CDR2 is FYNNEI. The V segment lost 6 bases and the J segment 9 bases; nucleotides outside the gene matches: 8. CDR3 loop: CASSLPGQLEQFF. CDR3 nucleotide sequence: TGTGCCAGCAGCTTACCGGGACAGCTTGAGCAGTTCTTC.

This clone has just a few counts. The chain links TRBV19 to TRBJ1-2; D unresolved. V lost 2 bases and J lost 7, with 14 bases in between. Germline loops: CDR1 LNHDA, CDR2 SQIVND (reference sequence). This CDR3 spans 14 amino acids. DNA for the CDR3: TGTGCCAGTAGTATACGCGGGCTAGATGGTGGCTACACCTTC. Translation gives CASSIRGLDGGYTF.

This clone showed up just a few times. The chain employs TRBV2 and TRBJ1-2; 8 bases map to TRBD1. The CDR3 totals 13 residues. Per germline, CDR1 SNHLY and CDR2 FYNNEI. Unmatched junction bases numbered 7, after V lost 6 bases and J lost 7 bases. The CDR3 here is CASRDRGRGGYTF. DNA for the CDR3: TGTGCCAGCAGAGACAGGGGCCGGGGTGGCTACACCTTC.

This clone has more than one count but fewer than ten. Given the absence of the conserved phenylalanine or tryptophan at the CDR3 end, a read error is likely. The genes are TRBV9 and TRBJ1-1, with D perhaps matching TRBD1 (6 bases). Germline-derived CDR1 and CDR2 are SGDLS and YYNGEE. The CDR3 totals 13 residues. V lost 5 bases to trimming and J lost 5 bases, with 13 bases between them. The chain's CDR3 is CASRQAGETEAFV. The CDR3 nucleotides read TGTGCCAGCAGGCAAGCAGGGGAAACTGAAGCTTTCGTT.

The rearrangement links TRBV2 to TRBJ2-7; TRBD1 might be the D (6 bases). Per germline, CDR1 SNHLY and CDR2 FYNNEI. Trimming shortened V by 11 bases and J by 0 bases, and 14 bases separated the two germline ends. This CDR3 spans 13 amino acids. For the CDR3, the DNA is TGTGCCGGCCGGGACATTGGCTCCTACGAGCAGTACTTC. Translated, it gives CAGRDIGSYEQYF.

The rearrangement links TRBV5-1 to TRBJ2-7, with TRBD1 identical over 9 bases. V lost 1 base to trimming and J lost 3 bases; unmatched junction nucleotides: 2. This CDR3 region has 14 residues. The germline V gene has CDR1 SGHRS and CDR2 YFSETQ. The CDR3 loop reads CASSLRGQGYEQYF. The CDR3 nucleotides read TGCGCCAGCAGCTTGAGGGGACAGGGCTACGAGCAGTACTTC.

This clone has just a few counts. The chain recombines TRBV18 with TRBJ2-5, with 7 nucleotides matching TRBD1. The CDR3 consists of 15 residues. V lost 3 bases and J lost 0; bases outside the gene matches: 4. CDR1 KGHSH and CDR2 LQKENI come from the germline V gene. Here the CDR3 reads CASSPEDRYQETQYF. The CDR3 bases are TGTGCCAGCTCACCGGAGGACAGGTACCAAGAGACCCAGTACTTC.

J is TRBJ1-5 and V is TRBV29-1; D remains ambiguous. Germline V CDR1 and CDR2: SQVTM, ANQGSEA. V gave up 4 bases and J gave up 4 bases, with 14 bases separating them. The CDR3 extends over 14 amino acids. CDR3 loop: CSVGVGSENQPQHF. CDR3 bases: TGCAGCGTTGGGGTCGGGAGCGAAAATCAGCCCCAGCATTTT. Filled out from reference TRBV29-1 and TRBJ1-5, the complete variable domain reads SAVISQKPSRDICQRGTSLTIQCQVDSQVTMMFWYRQQPGQSLTLIATANQGSEATYESGFVIDKFPISRPNLTFSTLTVSNMSPEDSSIYLCSVGVGSENQPQHFGDGTRLSIL.

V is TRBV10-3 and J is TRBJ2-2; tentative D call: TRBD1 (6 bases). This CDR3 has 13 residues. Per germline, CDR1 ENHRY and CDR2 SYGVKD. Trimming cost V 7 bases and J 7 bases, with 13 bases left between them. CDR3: CAITGQSGGELFF. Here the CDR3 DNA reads TGTGCCATCACCGGACAGAGCGGCGGGGAGCTGTTTTTT.

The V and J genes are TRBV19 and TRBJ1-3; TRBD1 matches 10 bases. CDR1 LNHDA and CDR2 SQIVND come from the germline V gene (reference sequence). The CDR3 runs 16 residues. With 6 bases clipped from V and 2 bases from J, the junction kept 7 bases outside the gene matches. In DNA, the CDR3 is TGTGCCAGTAGCCCCTTCGGGACAGGGGCTGGAAACACCATATATTTT. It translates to CASSPFGTGAGNTIYF.

CDR3 in amino acids: CASSLAVRTYEQYF. For the CDR3, the DNA is TGTGCCAGCAGCTTAGCGGTCAGGACCTACGAGCAGTACTTC. The chain is built from TRBV11-1 and TRBJ2-7; no reliable D call. In germline, CDR1 is SGHAT, CDR2 FQDESV (reference sequence). This CDR3 has 14 amino acids. Trimming took 0 bases from V and 2 from J, leaving 8 bases between them.

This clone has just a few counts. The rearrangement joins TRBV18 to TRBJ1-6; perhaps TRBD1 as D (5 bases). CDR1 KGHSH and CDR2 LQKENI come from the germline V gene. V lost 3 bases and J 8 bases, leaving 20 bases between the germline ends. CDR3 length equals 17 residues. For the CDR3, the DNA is TGTGCCAGCTCACCCTTGAGGCGGGACCTAGAGGATTCACCCCTCCACTTT. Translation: CASSPLRRDLEDSPLHF.

CDR3 amino acids: CASSLGRRYNEKLFF. The CDR3 DNA sequence: TGTGCCAGCAGTTTGGGGCGACGGTATAATGAAAAACTGTTTTTT. The V call is TRBV6-1, the J call TRBJ1-4, with a weak D call TRBD1 (5 bases). Trimming took off 5 bases at V and 4 bases at J, with 14 bases between the two ends. Germline lookup yields CDR1 MNHNS and CDR2 SASEGT. The CDR3 runs 15 residues.

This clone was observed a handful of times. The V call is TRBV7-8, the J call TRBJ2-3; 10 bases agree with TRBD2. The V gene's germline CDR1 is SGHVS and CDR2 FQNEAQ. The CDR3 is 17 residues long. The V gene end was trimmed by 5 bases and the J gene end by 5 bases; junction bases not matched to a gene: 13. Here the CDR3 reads CASSPRLAGFPGDTQYF. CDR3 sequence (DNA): TGTGCCAGCAGCCCACGACTAGCGGGCTTCCCGGGAGATACGCAGTATTTT.

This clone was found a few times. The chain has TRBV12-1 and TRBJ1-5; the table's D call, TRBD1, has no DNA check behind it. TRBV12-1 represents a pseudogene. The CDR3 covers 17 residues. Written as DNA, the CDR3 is TGTGCCAATCCGGGACAGGGGGGACCCATTGGCAATCAGCCCCAGCATTTT. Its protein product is CANPGQGGPIGNQPQHF.

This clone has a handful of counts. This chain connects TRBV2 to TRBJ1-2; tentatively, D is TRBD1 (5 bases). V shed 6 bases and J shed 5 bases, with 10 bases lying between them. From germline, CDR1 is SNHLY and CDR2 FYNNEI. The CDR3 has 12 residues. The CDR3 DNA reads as TGTGCCAGCAGGGGGACTGCTTATGGCTACACCTTC. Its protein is CASRGTAYGYTF.

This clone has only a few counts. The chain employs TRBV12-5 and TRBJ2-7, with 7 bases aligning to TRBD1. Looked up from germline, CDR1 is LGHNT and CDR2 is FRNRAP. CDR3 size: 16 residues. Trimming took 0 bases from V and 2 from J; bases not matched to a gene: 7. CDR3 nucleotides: TGTGCTAGTGGTTTGGTACTAGGGACAGCAACCTACGAGCAGTACTTC. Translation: CASGLVLGTATYEQYF.